This T cell receptor (beta chain) was sequenced for a study of T cells in Graves' hyperthyroidism and ophthalmopathy. Over 18 months, lack of ophthalmopathy progression marked Graves' hyperthyroidism as stable. Clinicians diagnosed patients from clinical symptoms, serum thyroxine and TRAb, thyroid ultrasound and orbital computed tomography. The source material, RNA transcripts, was used to amplify TCR beta CDR3 regions. The study used the HTBI primer set for a first-round RT-PCR of the TCR CDR3. TCRdb passed the multiplex PCR reads through MiXCR, listing each CDR3 protein once. The table shows 500,000 to 650,000 distinct CDR3 sequences, with 14% occurring only once. Whole-study findings and limits: A 13 V-J model separated ophthalmopathy from stable hyperthyroidism. Most thyroid clonotypes expanded above 0.001 were also detected in blood.

Germline V gene lookup returns CDR1 MDHEN and CDR2 SYDVKM. The CDR3 is made up of 15 amino acids. With 6 bases removed from V and 2 bases from J, the gap between germline ends came to 14 bases. This clonotype came up many times. Its target is not known. This clonotype was sampled from a woman aged 40 to 50 with Graves' hyperthyroidism. The sequenced sample was blood. V and J are TRBV28 and TRBJ1-3, with D possibly matching TRBD1 (5 bases). The CDR3 DNA is TGTGCCAGCAGCCCGGGACGGAATACTGGAAACACCATATATTTT. The encoded protein is CASSPGRNTGNTIYF.